The 3 T cell receptor beta chains below come from one sample, sequenced in a study of blood T cell repertoires in COVID-19. The data were produced by immunoSEQ multiplex PCR, yet TCRdb's version contains in-frame clones alone and is incomplete. This sample has around 160,000 clones; around nine tenths occur once, and the top ten carry 1.2%. Sequencing was carried out using PBMCs or T cells enriched from blood (not recorded which). These receptors were taken from a woman in her twenties or thirties with acute COVID-19.

This clone appeared once. This chain joins TRBV7-9 and TRBJ1-2; the D gene is possibly TRBD1 (6 bases). From germline, CDR1 is SEHNR and CDR2 FQNEAQ (reference sequence). V was trimmed by 3 bases and J by 2 bases, leaving 13 bases between them. The CDR3 has 15 residues. The CDR3 DNA sequence: TGTGCCAGCAGCTTTGCCTTAACAGGGAACTATGGCTACACCTTC. It specifies CASSFALTGNYGYTF.

The V call is TRBV19, the J call TRBJ1-5; D is uncertain. CDR3 length equals 13 residues. The V end lost 6 bases, the J end lost 4 bases, and 10 bases lay between the germline ends. Germline V gene lookup returns CDR1 LNHDA and CDR2 SQIVND (reference sequence). DNA for the CDR3: TGTGCCAGTAGGGGAGGTGTTAATCAGCCCCAGCATTTT. This codes for CASRGGVNQPQHF.

The V gene is TRBV3-1 (or the pseudogene TRBV3-2), the J gene TRBJ1-2; no firm D call. The V end lost 6 bases, the J end lost 0 bases, and 11 bases lay between the germline ends. From germline, CDR1 is LGHDT and CDR2 YNNKEL (reference sequence). This CDR3 has 14 residues. The CDR3 protein is CASRDSGANYGYTF. CDR3 nucleotide sequence: TGTGCCAGCAGAGATTCAGGCGCTAACTATGGCTACACCTTC.